This T cell receptor beta chain was identified in a study of T cells expressing NK-cell markers. Across the whole study: The TCR beta repertoires originated in sorted CD3+CD56+NKG2C+, CD3+CD56+NKG2C- and CD3+CD56-NKG2C+ T cells. Of eight sequenced donors, seven were HCMV-seropositive and one HCMV-seronegative.

UMI-tagged 5'RACE template switching yielded the TCR beta cDNA. TCRdb reprocessed the 5' RACE reads; each CDR3 protein has one entry and no DNA is given. Its table lists over 100,000 distinct CDR3 sequences. The CDR3 consists of 13 residues. The germline V gene has CDR1 MNHEY and CDR2 SMNVEV (reference sequence). V and J are TRBV27 and TRBJ2-1; TCRdb picks TRBD1, but there is no DNA to check that call. This clonotype was sampled from a woman aged 18 to 69 in good health. Sequenced sample: blood T cells: a sorted CD56 or NKG2C T cell subset, CD4+ or CD8+ T cells, or bulk PBMC T cells (not recorded which). The CDR3: CASADRSIYEQFF.